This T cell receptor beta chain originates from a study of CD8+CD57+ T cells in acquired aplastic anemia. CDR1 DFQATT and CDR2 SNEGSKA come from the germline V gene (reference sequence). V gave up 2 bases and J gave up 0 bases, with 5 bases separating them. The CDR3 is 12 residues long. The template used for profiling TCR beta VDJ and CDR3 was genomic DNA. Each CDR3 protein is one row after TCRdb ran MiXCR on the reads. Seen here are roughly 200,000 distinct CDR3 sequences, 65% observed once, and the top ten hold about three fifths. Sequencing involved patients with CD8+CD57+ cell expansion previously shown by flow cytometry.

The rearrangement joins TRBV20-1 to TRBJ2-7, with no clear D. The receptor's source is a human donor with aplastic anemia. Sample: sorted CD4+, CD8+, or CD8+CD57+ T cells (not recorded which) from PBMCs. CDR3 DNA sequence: TGCAGTGCTAGACAGCTCTCCTACGAGCAGTACTTC. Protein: CSARQLSYEQYF.